This section outlines one TCR beta chain sequence together with its context. CDR1 is SGHVS, CDR2 FQNEAQ, per germline. Trimming pared 1 base from V and 2 bases from J, leaving 14 bases between. The CDR3 consists of 16 residues. This sample was taken from a study of blood T cell repertoires in COVID-19. Whole-study context: From the United States, Italy and Spain came samples of acute and convalescent COVID-19. Sources were T cells, B-cell-depleted T cells, or PBMCs; the material itself was cDNA or gDNA.

Per the authors' pipeline: Reference gene primer amplification in the assay estimated nucleated cell counts. The protocol was immunoSEQ multiplex PCR, while the TCRdb copy is restricted to in-frame clones and leaves out a portion. That table furnishes V, J and clone size, whereas the DNA furnished D and trimming. The data contain roughly 73,000 clones, roughly 74% of them singletons. The sequence was collected from a human donor in a cohort sampled during active COVID-19. Source material: peripheral blood. V and J are TRBV7-8 and TRBJ1-2; the D gene is possibly TRBD1 (6 bases). CDR3 residues: CASSLVGGQSNYGYTF. CDR3 in DNA: TGTGCCAGCAGCTTAGTGGGGGGGCAGTCGAACTATGGCTACACCTTC.